The 21 T cell receptor beta chains below come from one sample, sequenced in a study of Ad26.COV2.S vaccination and SARS-CoV-2 variants. The method was immunoSEQ multiplex PCR; TCRdb's version includes in-frame clones alone and lacks a portion of them. The sample holds about 350,000 clones, under 95% seen once. The specimen comprised peripheral blood, sampled after recovery from COVID-19. Receptors were obtained from a human donor who had recovered from COVID-19.

Concerning this clone itself: This same CDR3 is encoded by further DNA sequences in the sample. This chain joins TRBV2 and TRBJ1-1; D remains unclear. Trimming took 8 bases from V and 1 from J, leaving 5 bases between them. The CDR3 covers 11 residues. Germline V CDR1 and CDR2: SNHLY, FYNNEI. In nucleotides, the CDR3 is TGTGCCAGCGAGGAGAACACTGAAGCTTTCTTT. Residues: CASEENTEAFF.

The rearrangement uses TRBV7-6 and TRBJ2-1, with 8 bases matching TRBD2. Germline-derived CDR1 and CDR2 are SGHVS and FNYEAQ. CDR3 size: 14 residues. V lost 8 bases and J lost 5; bases outside the gene matches: 8. The CDR3 DNA is TGTGCCAGCGGGAAGCGGGGGCCCGACAATGAGCAGTTCTTC. Encoded protein: CASGKRGPDNEQFF.

The chain employs TRBV6-6 and TRBJ2-2; unclear D gene. Deletions cut 4 bases from V and 4 bases from J, with 7 bases between. The CDR3 spans 13 residues. Germline loops: CDR1 MNHNY, CDR2 SVGAGI (reference sequence). For the CDR3, the DNA is TGTGCCAGCAGTTCCCGGGTCACCGGGGAGCTGTTTTTT. Translated, it gives CASSSRVTGELFF.

This chain uses TRBV5-1 with TRBJ2-3; 13 bases are a match to TRBD2. V dropped 0 bases and J dropped 3; count of bases not matched to a gene: 4. This CDR3 is 17 amino acids long. The germline gives CDR1 SGHRS, CDR2 YFSETQ. CDR3 region: CASSLAQTSGGTDTQYF. The CDR3 DNA follows: TGCGCCAGCAGCTTGGCCCAGACTAGCGGGGGGACAGATACGCAGTATTTT.

This clone was seen only a few times. The chain links TRBV19 to TRBJ1-5, with 9 positions matching TRBD1. The CDR3 has 15 amino acids. V was clipped by 0 bases and J by 7 bases; unmatched bases: 4. From germline, CDR1 is LNHDA and CDR2 SQIVND (reference sequence). CDR3: CASSIDHRGRQPQHF. CDR3 sequence (DNA): TGTGCCAGTAGTATAGATCACAGGGGGCGGCAGCCCCAGCATTTT.

This chain joins TRBV9 and TRBJ2-5, with unresolved D. The V gene lost 0 bases and the J gene lost 0 bases, with 6 bases spanning the gap. The CDR3 has 14 amino acids. CDR1 is SGDLS and CDR2 is YYNGEE in the germline V gene. CDR3 in DNA: TGTGCCAGCAGCGTAGATCCGGACCAAGAGACCCAGTACTTC. This translates into CASSVDPDQETQYF.

The chain uses TRBV9 and TRBJ2-1; 7 nucleotides agree with TRBD2. This CDR3 is built from 14 residues. Germline trimming cut 6 bases from V and 9 bases from J; bases unmatched to any gene: 12. CDR1 and CDR2 (germline): SGDLS, YYNGEE. The CDR3 loop is CASTRGDSYVEQFF. As DNA, the CDR3 is TGTGCCAGCACCCGGGGGGATTCATACGTTGAGCAGTTCTTC. The variable domain in full, completed from reference TRBV9 and TRBJ2-1, reads DSGVTQTPKHLITATGQRVTLRCSPRSGDLSVYWYQQSLDQGLQFLIQYYNGEERAKGNILERFSAQQFPDLHSELNLSSLELGDSALYFCASTRGDSYVEQFFGPGTRLTVL.

The chain employs TRBV4-3 and TRBJ2-7; D gene uncertain. Germline V gene data show CDR1 as LGHNA and CDR2 as YSLEER. This CDR3 is 14 amino acids long. V was clipped by 1 base and J by 3 bases, with 10 bases between them. CDR3 loop: CASSQGVASYEQYF. The CDR3 coding sequence is TGCGCCAGCAGCCAAGGGGTGGCGAGCTACGAGCAGTACTTC.

V gene TRBV12-5 combines with J gene TRBJ1-2; 7 nucleotides match TRBD1. Per the germline V gene, CDR1 is LGHNT and CDR2 is FRNRAP. With V trimmed by 4 bases and J by 2 bases, 10 bases remained unmatched. The CDR3 covers 16 residues. CDR3 DNA sequence: TGTGCTAGTGGTTCATTGGACAGGCGGGAGAACTATGGCTACACCTTC. Translation: CASGSLDRRENYGYTF.

The chain is built from TRBV4-3 and TRBJ2-1; TRBD1 aligns across 8 bases. CDR1 and CDR2 (germline): LGHNA, YSLEER. The CDR3 is made up of 17 amino acids. The V segment lost 0 bases and the J segment 5 bases; nucleotides outside the gene matches: 9. The CDR3 sequence is CASSQDFRTGSHNEQFF. The CDR3 coding sequence is TGCGCCAGCAGCCAAGATTTTCGGACAGGGAGCCACAATGAGCAGTTCTTC.

This chain uses TRBV9 with TRBJ2-7; D might be TRBD1 or TRBD2, each matching 7 bases. The V gene's germline CDR1 is SGDLS and CDR2 YYNGEE. The length of the CDR3 is 15 residues. The germline V and J ends were trimmed by 4 bases and 4 bases, with 18 bases remaining between them. The CDR3 sequence is CASSPPGGQSYEQYF. The CDR3 region has the DNA TGTGCCAGCAGCCCACCGGGGGGACAGTCGTACGAGCAGTACTTC.

This clone was seen only a few times. The chain links TRBV10-3 to TRBJ1-5; no clear D gene. Germline assignment: CDR1 ENHRY and CDR2 SYGVKD. Trimming took 1 base from V and 6 from J, leaving 16 bases between them. The CDR3 extends over 16 amino acids. CDR3 in amino acids: CAISEYGNKNTQPQHF. CDR3 nucleotides: TGTGCCATCAGTGAGTACGGTAACAAAAACACTCAGCCCCAGCATTTT.

The V gene is TRBV5-1, the J gene TRBJ2-7; D gene unclear. V shed 1 base and J shed 9 bases, with 8 bases lying between them. Germline V gene sequence: CDR1 SGHRS, CDR2 YFSETQ. The CDR3 extends over 11 amino acids. CDR3 DNA: TGCGCCAGCAGCTTGAACGAGGTGCAGTACTTC. Protein sequence: CASSLNEVQYF.

V and J are TRBV19 and TRBJ1-5; 7 bases map to TRBD1. In germline, CDR1 is LNHDA, CDR2 SQIVND (reference sequence). The CDR3 length is 16 residues. Trimming cost V 7 bases and J 7 bases; bases outside gene matches: 16. The CDR3, as DNA: TGTGCCAGTACTCCTCTTCAGGGGGGCCCCATACAGCCCCAGCATTTT. Protein sequence: CASTPLQGGPIQPQHF.

The gene calls are TRBV9 and TRBJ1-6; D perhaps matches TRBD1 (5 bases). V lost 10 bases and J lost 4, with 15 bases in between. This CDR3 comprises 14 residues. The germline CDR1 and CDR2 sequences are SGDLS and YYNGEE. DNA for the CDR3: TGTGCCCGCCCCAGGGTAGGGTATAATTCACCCCTCCACTTT. Its translation: CARPRVGYNSPLHF.

CDR3 sequence reads: CASSEPGEVGTEAFF. DNA for the CDR3: TGTGCCAGCAGTGAACCGGGGGAAGTTGGGACTGAAGCTTTCTTT. The V and J genes are TRBV6-1 and TRBJ1-1, with D possibly being TRBD1 (5 bases). In germline, CDR1 is MNHNS, CDR2 SASEGT. Trimming took 2 bases from V and 5 from J, leaving 15 bases between them. The CDR3 spans 15 residues.

A remark on this clone: The same CDR3 arises from other DNA sequences in this sample as well. The CDR3 region has the DNA TGTGCCAGTAGTATAGGCAGCTCCTACGAGCAGTACTTC. Amino acids: CASSIGSSYEQYF. V and J are TRBV19 and TRBJ2-7; no firm D call. V lost 1 base and J 0 bases, leaving 4 bases between the germline ends. The germline gives CDR1 LNHDA, CDR2 SQIVND (reference sequence). The CDR3 extends over 13 amino acids.

The chain has TRBV10-2 and TRBJ2-1, with 13 bases that match TRBD2. Germline CDR1 reads WSHSY; CDR2 reads SAAADI. The CDR3 loop spans 14 amino acids. The V gene end was trimmed by 6 bases and the J gene end by 9 bases; junction bases not matched to a gene: 5. Here the CDR3 DNA reads TGCGCCAGCAGAACTAGCGGGGGGGCAGGTGAGCAGTTCTTC. Translation gives CASRTSGGAGEQFF.

The chain couples TRBV19 to TRBJ2-1, with D unclear. Trimming removed 3 bases at V and 9 bases at J, with 21 bases between. The germline CDR1 and CDR2 sequences are LNHDA and SQIVND (reference sequence). The CDR3 spans 16 residues. The CDR3 is CASSISRILVTSEQFF. The CDR3 DNA is TGTGCCAGTAGTATTTCGCGAATATTGGTAACCAGTGAGCAGTTCTTC.

CDR3 sequence: CASSRLPGQGTSPLHF. In DNA form, the CDR3 reads TGCGCCAGCAGCCGACTCCCGGGACAGGGAACTTCACCCCTCCACTTT. The chain combines TRBV5-1 with TRBJ1-6; TRBD1 matches at 9 bases. Germline CDR1 reads SGHRS; CDR2 reads YFSETQ. The CDR3 consists of 16 residues. Germline trimming cut 4 bases from V and 9 bases from J; bases unmatched to any gene: 11.

The V and J genes are TRBV27 and TRBJ1-4; 8 nucleotides line up with TRBD1. The CDR3 is 16 amino acids. With V trimmed by 5 bases and J by 4 bases, 9 bases remained unmatched. CDR1 and CDR2 (germline): MNHEY, SMNVEV (reference sequence). This CDR3 reads CASSADLTGVNEKLFF. The DNA for the CDR3 is TGTGCCAGCAGTGCCGACCTGACAGGGGTTAATGAAAAACTGTTTTTT.